These 10 T cell receptor beta chains came from one sample sequenced in a study of cytomegalovirus exposure and HLA in healthy donors. Primers for the PCR totalled 60 Vbeta and 13 Jbeta. Clones were sequenced by immunoSEQ multiplex PCR, and TCRdb holds only the in-frame ones, with some missing. The sample gives about 140,000 clones, more than 75% of which show up once; roughly 6% is in the top ten. Sequencing used PBMCs. The receptors were sampled from a woman aged 40 to 55 in good health and CMV-seropositive.

The chain combines TRBV7-2 with TRBJ1-4; D unclear. The CDR3 contains 15 residues. The ends were cut back, 1 base at V and 3 bases at J, with 9 bases in the middle. Germline V gene lookup returns CDR1 SGHTA and CDR2 FQGNSA. The CDR3 nucleotides are TGTGCCAGCAGCTTAGTAGCCGTAGCTAATGAAAAACTGTTTTTT. This gives the protein CASSLVAVANEKLFF.

The rearrangement joins TRBV25-1 to TRBJ2-3, with TRBD1 matching 7 bases. J lost 0 bases, V lost 6 bases, and 6 bases had no gene match. This CDR3 contains 15 residues. Germline-derived CDR1 and CDR2 are MGHDK and SYGVNS. This CDR3 reads CASRVGQTSTDTQYF. In nucleotides, the CDR3 is TGTGCCAGCAGAGTGGGACAGACTAGCACAGATACGCAGTATTTT.

This clone was recorded once. The CDR3 DNA reads TGTGCCAGCAGCTGGTGGGGAGGTAACAGGTACAATGAGCAGTTCTTC. Amino acids: CASSWWGGNRYNEQFF. This chain links TRBV5-4 with TRBJ2-1, with a tentative D call TRBD2 (6 bases). Germline assignment: CDR1 SGHNT and CDR2 YYREEE (reference sequence). Trimming shortened V by 3 bases and J by 4 bases, and 17 bases separated the two germline ends. This CDR3 region has 16 residues.

The chain carries TRBV18 and TRBJ1-2, with 8 nucleotides matching TRBD1. Germline lookup yields CDR1 KGHSH and CDR2 LQKENI. The CDR3 contains 16 residues. Losses at the gene ends were 2 bases for V and 6 bases for J; bases not matched to a gene: 11. The CDR3 reads CASSPTAAGTGNGYTF. For the CDR3, the DNA is TGTGCCAGCTCACCAACGGCCGCCGGGACAGGCAATGGCTACACCTTC.

The chain couples TRBV11-2 to TRBJ2-7, with D maybe TRBD1 (6 bases). This CDR3 is 15 amino acids long. The germline V gene has CDR1 SGHAT and CDR2 FQNNGV. Trimming shortened V by 6 bases and J by 0 bases, and 15 bases separated the two germline ends. The CDR3 DNA follows: TGTGCCAGCAGTCGCGTGACAGGAGGCTCCTACGAGCAGTACTTC. This codes for CASSRVTGGSYEQYF.

The chain joins TRBV6-1 to TRBJ2-2, with TRBD1 matching 7 bases. Germline loops: CDR1 MNHNS, CDR2 SASEGT. The trim removed 7 bases at V and 5 bases at J, leaving 7 bases unmatched. The CDR3 sequence is 14 residues long. In DNA form, the CDR3 reads TGTGCCAGCATGAGCAGGGGGATGACCGGGGAGCTGTTTTTT. As protein: CASMSRGMTGELFF.

The chain joins TRBV6-1 to TRBJ1-5, with D possibly being TRBD1 (6 bases). Germline V gene data show CDR1 as MNHNS and CDR2 as SASEGT. V lost 6 bases and J lost 4, with 13 bases in between. CDR3 length: 14 residues. The CDR3 here is CASRTGLKNQPQHF. The CDR3, as DNA: TGTGCCAGCAGGACAGGATTAAAAAATCAGCCCCAGCATTTT.

The genes are TRBV10-2 and TRBJ1-5; TRBD1 matches 7 bases. Trimming took 9 bases from V and 0 from J; bases not matched to a gene: 5. Germline lookup yields CDR1 WSHSY and CDR2 SAAADI. The CDR3 runs to 14 residues. This CDR3 reads CASRRGLSNQPQHF. In DNA, the CDR3 is TGCGCCAGTCGAAGGGGGCTTAGCAATCAGCCCCAGCATTTT.

V and J are TRBV6-6 and TRBJ2-7; D possibly corresponds to TRBD2 (5 bases). V dropped 10 bases and J dropped 0 bases, with 10 bases sitting between them. This CDR3 contains 12 residues. Per germline, CDR1 MNHNY and CDR2 SVGAGI (reference sequence). The CDR3 region is CATTRSSYEQYF. The CDR3 DNA reads as TGTGCCACCACTAGATCCTCCTACGAGCAGTACTTC.

The rearrangement joins TRBV18 to TRBJ1-2, with D perhaps matching TRBD1 (6 bases). The germline V and J ends were trimmed by 3 bases and 3 bases, with 11 bases remaining between them. Germline lookup yields CDR1 KGHSH and CDR2 LQKENI. The length of the CDR3 is 14 residues. CDR3 sequence (DNA): TGTGCCAGCTCACCCGACAGGACCTACTATGGCTACACCTTC. This codes for CASSPDRTYYGYTF.